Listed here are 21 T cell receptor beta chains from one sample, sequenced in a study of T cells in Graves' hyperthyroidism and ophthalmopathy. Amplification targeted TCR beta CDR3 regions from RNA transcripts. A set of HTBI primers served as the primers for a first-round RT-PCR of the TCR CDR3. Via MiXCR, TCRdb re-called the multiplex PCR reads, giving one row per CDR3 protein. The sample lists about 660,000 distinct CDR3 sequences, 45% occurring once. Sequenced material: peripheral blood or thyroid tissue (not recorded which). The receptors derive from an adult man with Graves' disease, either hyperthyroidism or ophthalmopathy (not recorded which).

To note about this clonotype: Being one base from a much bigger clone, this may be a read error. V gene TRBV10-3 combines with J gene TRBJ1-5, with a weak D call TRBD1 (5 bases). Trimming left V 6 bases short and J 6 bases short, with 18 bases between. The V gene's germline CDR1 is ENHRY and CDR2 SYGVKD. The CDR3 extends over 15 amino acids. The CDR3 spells CAISLQGLLGQPQHF. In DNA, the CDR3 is TGTGCCATCAGCTTGCAGGGACTATTGGGTCAGCCCCAGCATTTT.

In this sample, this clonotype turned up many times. CDR3 sequence: CASSVERTRNTEAFF. The CDR3, as DNA: TGTGCCAGCAGTGTTGAGCGGACACGGAACACTGAAGCTTTCTTT. V gene TRBV2 combines with J gene TRBJ1-1, with D possibly TRBD1 on 5 matching bases. CDR3 length equals 15 residues. The germline V gene encodes CDR1 SNHLY and CDR2 FYNNEI. V lost 4 bases and J lost 1, with 13 bases in between.

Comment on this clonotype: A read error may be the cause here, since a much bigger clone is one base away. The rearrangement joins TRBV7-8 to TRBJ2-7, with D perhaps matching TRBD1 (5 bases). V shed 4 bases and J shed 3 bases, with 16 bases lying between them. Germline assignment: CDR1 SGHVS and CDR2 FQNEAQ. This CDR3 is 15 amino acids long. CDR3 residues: CASSSTGQGDYEQYF. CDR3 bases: TGTGCCAGCAGCTCTACCGGACAAGGAGACTACGAGCAGTACTTC.

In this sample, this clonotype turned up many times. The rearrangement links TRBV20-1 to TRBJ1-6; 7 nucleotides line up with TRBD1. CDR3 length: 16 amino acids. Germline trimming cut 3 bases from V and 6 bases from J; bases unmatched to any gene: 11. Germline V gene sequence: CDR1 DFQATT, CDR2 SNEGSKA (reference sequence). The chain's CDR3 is CSARPEVQGINSPLHF. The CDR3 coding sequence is TGCAGTGCTAGGCCCGAAGTACAGGGGATTAATTCACCCCTCCACTTT.

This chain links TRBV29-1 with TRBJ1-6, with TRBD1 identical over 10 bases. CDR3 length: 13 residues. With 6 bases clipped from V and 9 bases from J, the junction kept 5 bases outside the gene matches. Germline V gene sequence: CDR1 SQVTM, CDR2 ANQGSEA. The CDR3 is CSVGTGESSPLHF. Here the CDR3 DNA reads TGCAGCGTCGGGACAGGGGAAAGTTCACCCCTCCACTTT.

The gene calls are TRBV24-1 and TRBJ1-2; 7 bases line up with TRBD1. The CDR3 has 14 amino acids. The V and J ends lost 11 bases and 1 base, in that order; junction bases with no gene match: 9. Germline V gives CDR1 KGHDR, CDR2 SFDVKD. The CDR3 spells CASSTGRNNYGYTF. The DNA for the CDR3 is TGTGCCAGCTCGACAGGGCGGAATAACTATGGCTACACCTTC.

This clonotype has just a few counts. Written as DNA, the CDR3 is TGTGCCAGCAGCTCGACAGGGGGTATGATCACTGAAGCTTTCTTT. It specifies CASSSTGGMITEAFF. The chain joins TRBV7-8 to TRBJ1-1, with TRBD1 matching 9 bases. Germline V gene sequence: CDR1 SGHVS, CDR2 FQNEAQ. The J segment lost 4 bases and the V segment lost 4 bases, leaving 7 bases of the junction unmatched. The CDR3 consists of 15 residues.

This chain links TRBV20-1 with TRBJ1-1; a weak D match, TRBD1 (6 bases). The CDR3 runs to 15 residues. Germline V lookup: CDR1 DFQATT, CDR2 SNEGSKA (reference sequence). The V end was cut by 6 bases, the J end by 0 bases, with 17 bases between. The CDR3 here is CSAPLEGGLNTEAFF. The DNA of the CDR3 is TGCAGTGCCCCTCTTGAAGGGGGGTTGAACACTGAAGCTTTCTTT.

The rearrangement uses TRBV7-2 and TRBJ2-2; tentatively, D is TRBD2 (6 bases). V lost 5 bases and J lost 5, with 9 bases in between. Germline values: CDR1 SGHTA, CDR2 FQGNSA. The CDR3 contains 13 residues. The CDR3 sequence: CASSTSYTGELFF. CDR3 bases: TGTGCCAGCAGCACTAGCTATACCGGGGAGCTGTTTTTT.

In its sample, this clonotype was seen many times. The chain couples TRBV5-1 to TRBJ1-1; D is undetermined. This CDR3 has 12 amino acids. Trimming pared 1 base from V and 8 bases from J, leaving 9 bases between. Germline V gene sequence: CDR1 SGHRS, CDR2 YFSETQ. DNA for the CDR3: TGCGCCAGCAGCTTGACGACGAAGGAAGCTTTCTTT. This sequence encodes CASSLTTKEAFF.

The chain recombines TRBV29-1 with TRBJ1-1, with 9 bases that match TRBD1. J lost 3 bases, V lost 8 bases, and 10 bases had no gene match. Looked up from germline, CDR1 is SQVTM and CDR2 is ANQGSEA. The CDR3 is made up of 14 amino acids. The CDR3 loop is CSYLQGAKDTEAFF. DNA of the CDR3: TGCAGCTATTTACAGGGGGCGAAGGACACTGAAGCTTTCTTT.

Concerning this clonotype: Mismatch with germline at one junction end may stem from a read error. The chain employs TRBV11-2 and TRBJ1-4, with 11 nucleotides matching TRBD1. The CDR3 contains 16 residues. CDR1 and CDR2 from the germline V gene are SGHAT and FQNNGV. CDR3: CASSHPDRGRVEKLFF. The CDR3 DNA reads TGCGCCAGCAGCCACCCGGACAGGGGGCGAGTTGAAAAACTGTTTTTT.

CDR3 sequence reads: CASSYSRGGNQPQHF. CDR3 nucleotide sequence: TGTGCCAGCAGTTATAGCAGGGGAGGGAATCAGCCCCAGCATTTT. This sequence joins TRBV6-5 and TRBJ1-5; D may be TRBD1 (6 bases). V was trimmed by 3 bases and J by 4 bases, leaving 13 bases between them. The CDR3 sequence is 15 residues long. CDR1 and CDR2 from the germline V gene are MNHEY and SVGAGI.

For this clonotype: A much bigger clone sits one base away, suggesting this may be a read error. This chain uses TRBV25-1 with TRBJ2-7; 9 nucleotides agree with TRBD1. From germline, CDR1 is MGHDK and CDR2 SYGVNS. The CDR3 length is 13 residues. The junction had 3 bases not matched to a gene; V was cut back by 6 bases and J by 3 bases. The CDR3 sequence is CASRTTGGYEQYF. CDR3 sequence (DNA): TGTGCCAGCAGAACGACAGGGGGCTACGAGCAGTACTTC.

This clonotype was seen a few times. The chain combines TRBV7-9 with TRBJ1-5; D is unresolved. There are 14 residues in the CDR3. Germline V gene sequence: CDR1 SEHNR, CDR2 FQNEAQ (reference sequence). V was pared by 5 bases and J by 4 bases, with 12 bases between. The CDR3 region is CASSQTGTNQPQHF. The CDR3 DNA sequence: TGTGCCAGCAGCCAGACGGGAACTAATCAGCCCCAGCATTTT.

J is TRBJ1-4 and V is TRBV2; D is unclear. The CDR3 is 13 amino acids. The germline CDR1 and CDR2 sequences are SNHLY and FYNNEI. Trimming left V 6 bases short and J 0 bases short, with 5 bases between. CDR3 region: CASRTTTNEKLFF. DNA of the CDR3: TGTGCCAGCAGGACAACAACTAATGAAAAACTGTTTTTT.

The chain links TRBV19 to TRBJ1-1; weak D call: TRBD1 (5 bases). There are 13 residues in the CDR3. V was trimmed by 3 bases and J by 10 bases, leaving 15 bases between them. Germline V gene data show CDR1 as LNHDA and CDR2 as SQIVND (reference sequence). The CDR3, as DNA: TGTGCCAGTAGTATTGGCAGGGCGGAAAGAGCTTTCTTT. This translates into CASSIGRAERAFF. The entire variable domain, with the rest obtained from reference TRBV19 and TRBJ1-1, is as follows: DGGITQSPKYLFRKEGQNVTLSCEQNLNHDAMYWYRQDPGQGLRLIYYSQIVNDFQKGDIAEGYSVSREKKESFPLTVTSAQKNPTAFYLCASSIGRAERAFFGQGTRLTVV.

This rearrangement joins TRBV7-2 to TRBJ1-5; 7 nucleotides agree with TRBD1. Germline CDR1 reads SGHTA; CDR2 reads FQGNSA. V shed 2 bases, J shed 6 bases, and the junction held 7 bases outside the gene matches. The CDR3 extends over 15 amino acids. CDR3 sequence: CASSLPGQGVQPQHF. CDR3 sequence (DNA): TGTGCCAGCAGCTTACCAGGGCAGGGGGTTCAGCCCCAGCATTTT.

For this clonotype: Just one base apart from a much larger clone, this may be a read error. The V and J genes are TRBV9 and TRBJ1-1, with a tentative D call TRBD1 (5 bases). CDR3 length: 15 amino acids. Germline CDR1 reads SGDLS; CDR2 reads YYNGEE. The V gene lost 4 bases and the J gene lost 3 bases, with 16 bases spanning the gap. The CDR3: CASSPPWGEDTEAFF. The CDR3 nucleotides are TGTGCCAGCAGCCCTCCTTGGGGGGAGGACACTGAAGCTTTCTTT.

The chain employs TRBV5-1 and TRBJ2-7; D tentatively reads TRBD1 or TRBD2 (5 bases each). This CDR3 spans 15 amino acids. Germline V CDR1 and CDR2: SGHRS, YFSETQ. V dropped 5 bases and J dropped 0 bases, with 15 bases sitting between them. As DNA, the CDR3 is TGCGCCAGCAGTATCTCGGCAGGGAGCTCCTACGAGCAGTACTTC. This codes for CASSISAGSSYEQYF. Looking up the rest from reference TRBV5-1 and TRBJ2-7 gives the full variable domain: KAGVTQTPRYLIKTRGQQVTLSCSPISGHRSVSWYQQTPGQGLQFLFEYFSETQRNKGNFPGRFSGRQFSNSRSEMNVSTLELGDSALYLCASSISAGSSYEQYFGPGTRLTVT.

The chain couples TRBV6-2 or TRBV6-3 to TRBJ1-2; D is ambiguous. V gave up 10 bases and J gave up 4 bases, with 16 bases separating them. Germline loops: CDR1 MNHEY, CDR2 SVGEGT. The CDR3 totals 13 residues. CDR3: CANPGRSFYGYTF. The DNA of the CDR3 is TGTGCCAACCCTGGACGGAGCTTCTATGGCTACACCTTC.